The clone carrying this T cell receptor (beta chain) has at least ten counts. The antigen is not known. This specimen belongs to a study of T cells in Graves' hyperthyroidism and ophthalmopathy. For Graves' hyperthyroidism to be stable, ophthalmopathy could not progress within 18 months. Patients with uncontrolled infections, other autoimmune diseases, pregnancy or lactation were excluded. General study findings and limits: Median prediction lead before ophthalmopathy onset was 5.5 to 7 months with the model. A model of 13 V-J features distinguished ophthalmopathy from stable hyperthyroidism.

Amplification yielded TCR beta CDR3 regions, with RNA transcripts as the source. First-round RT-PCR targeting the TCR CDR3 was performed with the HTBI primer set. TCRdb ran MiXCR on the multiplex PCR reads and lists one entry per CDR3 protein. The profile shows a few hundred thousand distinct CDR3 sequences, roughly 25% of them singletons. V lost 5 bases to trimming and J lost 3 bases, with 14 bases between them. The germline gives CDR1 SNHLY, CDR2 FYNNEI. The CDR3 runs to 15 residues. The V gene is TRBV2, the J gene TRBJ2-1; D possibly corresponds to TRBD1 (6 bases). This sequence was found in a man between 50 and 59 years old with Graves' hyperthyroidism. Sequencing was done on a sample of blood. CDR3 DNA: TGTGCCAGCAGTTCAGGGGTCAGTTTCTACAATGAGCAGTTCTTC. Translating gives CASSSGVSFYNEQFF.